This passage covers 18 T cell receptor beta chains from one sample sequenced in a study of Ad26.COV2.S vaccination and SARS-CoV-2 variants. Clones were sequenced by immunoSEQ multiplex PCR, and TCRdb holds only the in-frame ones, with some missing. The table includes 350,000 to 500,000 clones, about 90% detected once. Sample treatment: around 19 received Ad26.COV2.S at low or high dose, single or two shots; roughly five received placebo; per-sample allocation not given. Samples were taken on day 63 after the first vaccine or placebo injection. The sample was peripheral blood, taken in a trial of Ad26.COV2.S vaccine versus placebo. All receptors come from a person between 18 and 65 years old who received the Ad26.COV2.S COVID-19 vaccine or a placebo.

V usage is TRBV9 and J usage is TRBJ2-3; tentative D call: TRBD2 (6 bases). The CDR3 totals 18 residues. V was pared by 0 bases and J by 0 bases, with 17 bases between. The germline CDR1 and CDR2 sequences are SGDLS and YYNGEE. The CDR3 protein is CASSVAATGSGSTDTQYF. The CDR3 region has the DNA TGTGCCAGCAGCGTAGCGGCCACGGGTAGCGGAAGCACAGATACGCAGTATTTT.

On this clone itself: Other nucleotide sequences in the sample specify the same CDR3. V gene TRBV5-1 combines with J gene TRBJ2-1; 9 positions match TRBD2. Looked up from germline, CDR1 is SGHRS and CDR2 is YFSETQ. The V and J ends lost 0 bases and 0 bases, in that order; junction bases with no gene match: 1. CDR3 size: 16 residues. CDR3: CASSLVLAGSYNEQFF. The CDR3, as DNA: TGCGCCAGCAGCTTGGTACTAGCGGGCTCCTACAATGAGCAGTTCTTC.

The chain recombines TRBV7-9 with TRBJ2-5; TRBD2 agrees at 15 bases. The junction had 5 bases not matched to a gene; V was cut back by 5 bases and J by 1 base. The germline gives CDR1 SEHNR, CDR2 FQNEAQ (reference sequence). This CDR3 has 17 amino acids. CDR3 sequence (DNA): TGTGCCAGCAGCCCAGGGACTAGCGGGAGGATCCAAGAGACCCAGTACTTC. Its protein is CASSPGTSGRIQETQYF.

Only one count was recorded for this clone. The CDR3 DNA is TGTGCCAGTAGCCGGGGACTTTACAATGAGCAGTTCTTC. Its protein product is CASSRGLYNEQFF. The chain is built from TRBV19 and TRBJ2-1; D is possibly TRBD2 (6 bases). V lost 6 bases, J lost 4 bases, and 10 bases lay in between. Germline V gene sequence: CDR1 LNHDA, CDR2 SQIVND (reference sequence). The CDR3 has 13 amino acids.

This clone was observed once. The chain combines TRBV5-1 with TRBJ2-1; no definite D call. Trimming removed 0 bases from V and 4 bases from J, with 5 bases in between. Looked up from germline, CDR1 is SGHRS and CDR2 is YFSETQ. The CDR3 sequence is 13 residues long. The CDR3 DNA sequence: TGCGCCAGCAGCTTGGAACCGTACAATGAGCAGTTCTTC. Translation: CASSLEPYNEQFF.

The chain joins TRBV5-1 to TRBJ2-7; either TRBD1 or TRBD2 may fit D (5 bases each). The CDR3 loop spans 16 amino acids. Germline assignment: CDR1 SGHRS and CDR2 YFSETQ. Trimming cost V 0 bases and J 3 bases, with 16 bases left between them. The CDR3 spells CASSLAWDHEFYEQYF. The DNA of the CDR3 is TGCGCCAGCAGCTTGGCCTGGGACCACGAATTCTACGAGCAGTACTTC.

The chain recombines TRBV27 with TRBJ1-5, with a tentative D call TRBD1 (6 bases). CDR1 is MNHEY and CDR2 is SMNVEV in the germline V gene (reference sequence). The ends were cut back, 4 bases at V and 7 bases at J, with 20 bases in the middle. This CDR3 region has 16 residues. Written as DNA, the CDR3 is TGTGCCAGCAGTTCTTTACTGGCAGGGGTGGGGCAGCCCCAGCATTTT. Protein product: CASSSLLAGVGQPQHF.

The rearrangement uses TRBV28 and TRBJ2-5; 7 bases match TRBD2. CDR1 and CDR2 (germline): MDHEN, SYDVKM. This CDR3 has 13 amino acids. Trimming took 5 bases from V and 4 from J; bases not matched to a gene: 4. In DNA form, the CDR3 reads TGTGCCAGCAGTCCGCGGGAGCCAGAGACCCAGTACTTC. This codes for CASSPREPETQYF.

DNA of the CDR3: TGTGCCAGCAGCAACCTGGGGACAGTTAGCACAGATACGCAGTATTTT. Its translation: CASSNLGTVSTDTQYF. V usage is TRBV7-9 and J usage is TRBJ2-3, with 7 bases matching TRBD1. From germline, CDR1 is SEHNR and CDR2 FQNEAQ (reference sequence). There are 16 residues in the CDR3. V lost 5 bases and J lost 0; bases outside the gene matches: 8.

This chain links TRBV7-9 with TRBJ1-1, with TRBD1 identical over 11 bases. V lost 7 bases and J lost 7; bases outside the gene matches: 5. From germline, CDR1 is SEHNR and CDR2 FQNEAQ (reference sequence). This CDR3 contains 13 residues. The CDR3, as DNA: TGTGCCAGCATCGGACAGGGGGCCTTTGAAGCTTTCTTT. Translated, it gives CASIGQGAFEAFF.

The J gene is TRBJ2-7, the V gene TRBV5-1, with 9 bases that match TRBD1. Germline lookup yields CDR1 SGHRS and CDR2 YFSETQ. The ends lost 4 bases at V and 0 bases at J; junction bases unmatched: 8. The CDR3 covers 16 residues. The CDR3 sequence is CASSPGTGFGSYEQYF. In nucleotides, the CDR3 is TGCGCCAGCAGCCCAGGGACAGGGTTTGGCTCCTACGAGCAGTACTTC.

The chain employs TRBV13 and TRBJ2-5; 8 nucleotides align to TRBD1. In germline, CDR1 is PRHDT, CDR2 FYEKMQ (reference sequence). This CDR3 has 15 residues. Unmatched junction bases numbered 9, after V lost 5 bases and J lost 4 bases. In DNA form, the CDR3 reads TGTGCCAGCAGCCCCCGGACAGGGCGGGCAGAGACCCAGTACTTC. As protein: CASSPRTGRAETQYF.

Turning to this clone: Other DNA sequences in the sample encode the same CDR3. This chain uses TRBV6-2 or TRBV6-3 with TRBJ2-3, with D unresolved. Germline assignment: CDR1 MNHEY and CDR2 SVGEGT. Trimming took off 4 bases at V and 1 base at J, with 6 bases between the two ends. The CDR3 length is 13 residues. CDR3 in DNA: TGTGCCAGCAGTTTTGGGGGCACAGATACGCAGTATTTT. It codes for CASSFGGTDTQYF.

The chain is built from TRBV4-3 and TRBJ1-5; maybe TRBD1 (6 bases). Germline V CDR1 and CDR2: LGHNA, YSLEER. The CDR3 consists of 15 residues. V shed 3 bases and J shed 5 bases, with 14 bases lying between them. The CDR3 DNA sequence: TGCGCCAGCAGCCAGGACAGAACCCCTGATCAGCCCCAGCATTTT. Protein sequence: CASSQDRTPDQPQHF.

V gene TRBV25-1 combines with J gene TRBJ2-5; 7 bases are a match to TRBD1. The CDR3 spans 14 residues. Germline V CDR1 and CDR2: MGHDK, SYGVNS. The V gene end was trimmed by 2 bases and the J gene end by 5 bases; junction bases not matched to a gene: 5. The CDR3 spells CASSEHVRGETQYF. CDR3 DNA sequence: TGTGCCAGCAGTGAACACGTCAGGGGGGAGACCCAGTACTTC.

The rearrangement links TRBV28 to TRBJ2-7, with D uncertain. Trimming removed 6 bases at V and 2 bases at J, with 14 bases between. Germline V gene lookup returns CDR1 MDHEN and CDR2 SYDVKM. The CDR3 spans 14 residues. The CDR3 DNA sequence: TGTGCCAGCAGAGGGTCCGGGCCTCCCTACGAGCAGTACTTC. Encoded protein: CASRGSGPPYEQYF.

The genes are TRBV12-3 or TRBV12-4 and TRBJ2-5; no firm D call. The CDR3 has 13 residues. V gave up 1 base and J gave up 4 bases, with 7 bases separating them. Here the CDR3 DNA reads TGTGCCAGCAGTTTAGGCGTTCCAGAGACCCAGTACTTC. Translated: CASSLGVPETQYF.

With regard to this clone: Within the sample, other DNA sequences also encode this same CDR3. The chain couples TRBV28 to TRBJ2-7; D is perhaps TRBD2 (7 bases). V lost 2 bases, J lost 4 bases, and 12 bases lay in between. The CDR3 runs 14 residues. The germline CDR1 and CDR2 sequences are MDHEN and SYDVKM. CDR3 bases: TGTGCCAGCAGTTTAGTGGGAGGGGGGTACGAGCAGTACTTC. This sequence encodes CASSLVGGGYEQYF.